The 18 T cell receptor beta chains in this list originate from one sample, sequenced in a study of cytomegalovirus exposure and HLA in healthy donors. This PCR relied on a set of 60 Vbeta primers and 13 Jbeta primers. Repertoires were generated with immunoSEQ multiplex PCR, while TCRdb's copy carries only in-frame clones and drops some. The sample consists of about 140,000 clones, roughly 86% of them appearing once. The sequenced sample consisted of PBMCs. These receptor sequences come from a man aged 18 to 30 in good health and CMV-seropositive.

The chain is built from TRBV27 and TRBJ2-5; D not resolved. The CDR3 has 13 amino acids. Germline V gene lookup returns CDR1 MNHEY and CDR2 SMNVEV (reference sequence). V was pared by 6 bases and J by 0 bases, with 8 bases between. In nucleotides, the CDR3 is TGTGCCAGCAGACCCCAGTACCAAGAGACCCAGTACTTC. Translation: CASRPQYQETQYF.

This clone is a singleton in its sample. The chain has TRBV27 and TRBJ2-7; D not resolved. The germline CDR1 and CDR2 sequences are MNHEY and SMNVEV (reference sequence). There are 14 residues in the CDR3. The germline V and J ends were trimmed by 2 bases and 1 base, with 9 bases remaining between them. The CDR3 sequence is CASSLKHPSYEQYF. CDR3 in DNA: TGTGCCAGCAGTTTAAAACACCCTTCCTACGAGCAGTACTTC.

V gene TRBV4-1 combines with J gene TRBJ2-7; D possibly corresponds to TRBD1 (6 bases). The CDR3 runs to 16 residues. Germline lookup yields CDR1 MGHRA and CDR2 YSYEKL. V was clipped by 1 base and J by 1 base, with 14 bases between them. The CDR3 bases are TGCGCCAGCAGCCAAGCCCCACTAGGACAGTCCTACGAGCAGTACTTC. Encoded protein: CASSQAPLGQSYEQYF.

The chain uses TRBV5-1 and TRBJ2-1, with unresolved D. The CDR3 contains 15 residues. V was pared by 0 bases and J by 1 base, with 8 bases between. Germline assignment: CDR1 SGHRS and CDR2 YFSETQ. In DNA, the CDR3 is TGCGCCAGCAGCTTGGAGGCAGGATCCTACAATGAGCAGTTCTTC. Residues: CASSLEAGSYNEQFF.

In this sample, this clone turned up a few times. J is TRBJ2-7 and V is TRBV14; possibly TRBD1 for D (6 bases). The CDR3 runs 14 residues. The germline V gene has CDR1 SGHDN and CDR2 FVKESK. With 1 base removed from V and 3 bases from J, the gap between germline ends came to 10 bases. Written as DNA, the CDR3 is TGTGCCAGCAGCCAAGGGACAGCTATCTACGAGCAGTACTTC. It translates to CASSQGTAIYEQYF.

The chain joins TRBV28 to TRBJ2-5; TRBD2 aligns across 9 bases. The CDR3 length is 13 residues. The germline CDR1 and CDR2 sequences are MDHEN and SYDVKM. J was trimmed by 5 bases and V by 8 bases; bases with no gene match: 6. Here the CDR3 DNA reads TGTGCCAGCGTAACTAGCGGGTTGGAGACCCAGTACTTC. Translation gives CASVTSGLETQYF.

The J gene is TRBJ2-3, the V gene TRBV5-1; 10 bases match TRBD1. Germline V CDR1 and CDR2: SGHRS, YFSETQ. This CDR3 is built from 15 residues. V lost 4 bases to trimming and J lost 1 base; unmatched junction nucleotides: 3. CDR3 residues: CASSPGQGGTDTQYF. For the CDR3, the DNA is TGCGCCAGCAGCCCAGGACAGGGGGGCACAGATACGCAGTATTTT. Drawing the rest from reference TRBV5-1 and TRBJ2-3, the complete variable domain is KAGVTQTPRYLIKTRGQQVTLSCSPISGHRSVSWYQQTPGQGLQFLFEYFSETQRNKGNFPGRFSGRQFSNSRSEMNVSTLELGDSALYLCASSPGQGGTDTQYFGPGTRLTVL.

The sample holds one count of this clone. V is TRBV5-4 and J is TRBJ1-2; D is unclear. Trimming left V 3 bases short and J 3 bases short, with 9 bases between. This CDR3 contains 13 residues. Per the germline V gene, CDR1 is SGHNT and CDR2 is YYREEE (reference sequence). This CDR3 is CASSYNTDYGYTF. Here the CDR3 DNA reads TGTGCCAGCAGCTACAATACCGACTATGGCTACACCTTC.

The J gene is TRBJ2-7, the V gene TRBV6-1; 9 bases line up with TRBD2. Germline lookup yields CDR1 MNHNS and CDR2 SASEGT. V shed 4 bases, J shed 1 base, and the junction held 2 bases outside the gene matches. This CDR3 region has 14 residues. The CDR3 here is CASSATSGSYEQYF. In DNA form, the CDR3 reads TGTGCCAGCAGTGCGACTAGCGGATCCTACGAGCAGTACTTC.

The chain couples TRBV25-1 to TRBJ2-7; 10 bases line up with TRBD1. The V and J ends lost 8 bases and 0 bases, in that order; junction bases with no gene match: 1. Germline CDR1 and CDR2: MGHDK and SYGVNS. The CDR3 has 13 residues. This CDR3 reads CASRTGGSYEQYF. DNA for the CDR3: TGTGCCAGCCGGACAGGGGGCTCCTACGAGCAGTACTTC.

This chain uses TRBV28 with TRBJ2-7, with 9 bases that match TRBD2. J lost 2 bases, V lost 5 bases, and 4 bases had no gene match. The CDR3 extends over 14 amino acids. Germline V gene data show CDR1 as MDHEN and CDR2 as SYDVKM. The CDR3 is CASSPGLATYEQYF. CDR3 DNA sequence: TGTGCCAGCAGTCCGGGACTAGCCACCTACGAGCAGTACTTC.

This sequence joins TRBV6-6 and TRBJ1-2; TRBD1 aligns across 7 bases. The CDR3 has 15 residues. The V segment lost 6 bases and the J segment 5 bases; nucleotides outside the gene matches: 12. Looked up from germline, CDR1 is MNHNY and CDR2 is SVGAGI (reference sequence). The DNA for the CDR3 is TGTGCCAGCAGCGAAGAGGGGGCGCTAGGATATGGCTACACCTTC. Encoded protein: CASSEEGALGYGYTF.

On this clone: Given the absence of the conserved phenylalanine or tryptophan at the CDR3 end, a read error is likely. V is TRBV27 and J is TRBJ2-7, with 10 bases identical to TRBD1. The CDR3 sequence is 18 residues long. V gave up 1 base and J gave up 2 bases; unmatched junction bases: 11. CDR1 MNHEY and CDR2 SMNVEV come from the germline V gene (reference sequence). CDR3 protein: CASSLYPSRQGATYEQYL. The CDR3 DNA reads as TGTGCCAGCAGTTTATACCCCTCGAGACAGGGGGCTACCTACGAGCAGTACCTC.

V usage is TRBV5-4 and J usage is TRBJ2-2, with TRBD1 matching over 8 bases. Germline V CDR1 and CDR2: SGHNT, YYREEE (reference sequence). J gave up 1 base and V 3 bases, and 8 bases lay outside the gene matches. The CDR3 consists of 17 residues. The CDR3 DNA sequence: TGTGCCAGCAGCTCTGGATGGGGACAGGTGAACACCGGGGAGCTGTTTTTT. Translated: CASSSGWGQVNTGELFF.

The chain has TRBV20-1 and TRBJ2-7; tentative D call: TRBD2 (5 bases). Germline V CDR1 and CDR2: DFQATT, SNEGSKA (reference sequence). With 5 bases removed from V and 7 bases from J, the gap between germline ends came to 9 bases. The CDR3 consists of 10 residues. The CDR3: CSAYTGEQYF. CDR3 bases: TGCAGTGCTTATACGGGGGAGCAGTACTTC.

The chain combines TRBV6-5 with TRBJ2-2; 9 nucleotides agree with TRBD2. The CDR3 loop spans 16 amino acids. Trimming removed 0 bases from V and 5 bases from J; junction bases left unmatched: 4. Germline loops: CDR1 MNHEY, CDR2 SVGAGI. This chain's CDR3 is CASSYSILAGTGELFF. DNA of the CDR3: TGTGCCAGCAGTTACTCGATTCTAGCGGGAACCGGGGAGCTGTTTTTT.

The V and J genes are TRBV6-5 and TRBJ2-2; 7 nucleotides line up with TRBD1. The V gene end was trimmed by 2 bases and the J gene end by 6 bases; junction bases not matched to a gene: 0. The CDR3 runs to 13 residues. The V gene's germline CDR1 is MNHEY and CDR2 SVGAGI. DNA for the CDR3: TGTGCCAGCAGTTACACAGGGGCCGGGGAGCTGTTTTTT. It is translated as CASSYTGAGELFF.

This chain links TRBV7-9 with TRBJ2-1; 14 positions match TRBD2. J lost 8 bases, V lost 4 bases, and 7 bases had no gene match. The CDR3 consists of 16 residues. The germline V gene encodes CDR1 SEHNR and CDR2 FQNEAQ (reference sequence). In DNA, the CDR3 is TGTGCCAGCAGCTCCTGGACTAGCGGGAGGAGGGATGAGCAGTTCTTC. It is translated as CASSSWTSGRRDEQFF. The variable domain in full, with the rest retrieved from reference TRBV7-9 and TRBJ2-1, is DTGVSQNPRHKITKRGQNVTFRCDPISEHNRLYWYRQTLGQGPEFLTYFQNEAQLEKSRLLSDRFSAERPKGSFSTLEIQRTEQGDSAMYLCASSSWTSGRRDEQFFGPGTRLTVL.